Following are 8 T cell receptor beta chains from one sample sequenced in a study of T cells after yellow fever vaccination. TCRdb analysed the 5' RACE reads with MiXCR anew, one entry per CDR3 protein. The table includes 200,000 to 300,000 distinct CDR3 sequences, about 7.1% detected once. The source was CD4+ T cells sorted from PBMCs, collected 15 days after the yellow fever booster vaccination. The receptors were gathered from a man between 25 and 39 years old who received the YFV17D yellow fever vaccine.

This clonotype appeared a few times. The chain joins TRBV5-1 to TRBJ2-3; the D call may be TRBD1 or TRBD2 (6 bases each). The CDR3 sequence is 14 residues long. Germline CDR1 SGHRS, CDR2 YFSETQ. V was trimmed by 1 base and J by 4 bases, leaving 10 bases between them. The CDR3 DNA is TGCGCCAGCAGCTTGTTGGGGGGCCCAGATACGCAGTATTTT. It translates to CASSLLGGPDTQYF.

This clonotype has a handful of counts. This rearrangement joins TRBV11-2 to TRBJ2-2, with 11 bases aligning to TRBD2. This CDR3 comprises 18 residues. Trimming removed 2 bases from V and 6 bases from J; junction bases left unmatched: 11. Germline V gene data show CDR1 as SGHAT and CDR2 as FQNNGV. In DNA, the CDR3 is TGTGCCAGCAGCTTAATCCGGCTAGCGGGAGGAAGGTCCGGGGAGCTGTTTTTT. This encodes CASSLIRLAGGRSGELFF.

This clonotype was found a few times. This chain links TRBV25-1 with TRBJ2-3; D unclear. The CDR3 runs 12 residues. V was pared by 5 bases and J by 6 bases, with 9 bases between. Germline values: CDR1 MGHDK, CDR2 SYGVNS. The CDR3 coding sequence is TGTGCCAGCAGTAAGTTCGGGGATACGCAGTATTTT. Its translation: CASSKFGDTQYF.

Only a few counts were recorded for this clonotype. For the CDR3, the DNA is TGTGCCAGCAGTCCCCATTCCCTCATCTGGAACGGGCCACCTAGCTCAGATACGCAGTATTTT. Protein: CASSPHSLIWNGPPSSDTQYF. The V gene is TRBV27, the J gene TRBJ2-3; possibly TRBD2 for D (5 bases). Germline values: CDR1 MNHEY, CDR2 SMNVEV (reference sequence). The CDR3 has 21 residues. The V and J ends lost 5 bases and 4 bases respectively, with 34 bases between them.

This clonotype has only a few counts. The V gene is TRBV7-2, the J gene TRBJ2-7, with D hard to call. Per germline, CDR1 SGHTA and CDR2 FQGNSA. The ends were cut back, 3 bases at V and 2 bases at J, with 11 bases in the middle. This CDR3 is 14 amino acids long. The CDR3, as DNA: TGTGCCAGCAGCTTCGGAAAAACCACCTACGAGCAGTACTTC. Translated: CASSFGKTTYEQYF. Variable domain in full (rest from reference TRBV7-2 and TRBJ2-7): GAGVSQSPSNKVTEKGKDVELRCDPISGHTALYWYRQSLGQGLEFLIYFQGNSAPDKSGLPSDRFSAERTGGSVSTLTIQRTQQEDSAVYLCASSFGKTTYEQYFGPGTRLTVT.

Ten or more counts support this clonotype. The chain uses TRBV28 and TRBJ2-2; D is uncertain. CDR1 and CDR2 from the germline V gene are MDHEN and SYDVKM. The CDR3 is made up of 11 amino acids. Trimming pared 3 bases from V and 9 bases from J, leaving 5 bases between. The CDR3 is CASSFRRELFF. The CDR3, as DNA: TGTGCCAGCAGTTTTCGGCGGGAGCTGTTTTTT.

This rearrangement joins TRBV4-3 to TRBJ2-3; the match to TRBD2 covers 7 bases. Germline V lookup: CDR1 LGHNA, CDR2 YSLEER. This CDR3 contains 17 residues. Trimming took 4 bases from V and 0 from J; bases not matched to a gene: 10. The CDR3 region has the DNA TGCGCCAGCAGCCGCTACGCCAGCGGGGCTAGCACAGATACGCAGTATTTT. Translated, it gives CASSRYASGASTDTQYF.

This clonotype was found a few times. The V call is TRBV29-1, the J call TRBJ1-1, with D maybe TRBD1 (6 bases). There are 12 residues in the CDR3. Per the germline V gene, CDR1 is SQVTM and CDR2 is ANQGSEA. V was clipped by 7 bases and J by 4 bases, with 13 bases between them. CDR3 residues: CSASTGITEAFF. The CDR3 nucleotides read TGCAGCGCCTCGACAGGTATCACTGAAGCTTTCTTT.